This T cell receptor beta chain is from a study of post-analysis software for immune sequencing data. Overall study findings and caveats: Controls had lower frequencies than patients of about 5 TRBV segments, which included TRBV5-6, TRBV5-1 and TRBV20-1. Among multiple sclerosis patients, normalized Chao1 diversity was significantly below that of controls.

The library was made from cDNA and included unique molecular identifiers. Each CDR3 protein gets one entry after TCRdb re-called the PCR reads with MiXCR. The data hold approximately 630,000 distinct CDR3 sequences, with roughly three fifths observed a single time. About this clonotype: Its cognate antigen is unknown.

V gave up 8 bases and J gave up 5 bases; unmatched junction bases: 5. The CDR3 runs to 12 residues. Germline V CDR1 and CDR2: DFQATT, SNEGSKA (reference sequence). Sequencing used blood. The J gene is TRBJ2-3, the V gene TRBV20-1; 9 bases align to TRBD1. This receptor was taken from a girl aged 2 to 10 with multiple sclerosis. CDR3: CSHRGRKDTQYF. The DNA of the CDR3 is TGCAGTCACAGGGGGCGGAAAGATACGCAGTATTTT.